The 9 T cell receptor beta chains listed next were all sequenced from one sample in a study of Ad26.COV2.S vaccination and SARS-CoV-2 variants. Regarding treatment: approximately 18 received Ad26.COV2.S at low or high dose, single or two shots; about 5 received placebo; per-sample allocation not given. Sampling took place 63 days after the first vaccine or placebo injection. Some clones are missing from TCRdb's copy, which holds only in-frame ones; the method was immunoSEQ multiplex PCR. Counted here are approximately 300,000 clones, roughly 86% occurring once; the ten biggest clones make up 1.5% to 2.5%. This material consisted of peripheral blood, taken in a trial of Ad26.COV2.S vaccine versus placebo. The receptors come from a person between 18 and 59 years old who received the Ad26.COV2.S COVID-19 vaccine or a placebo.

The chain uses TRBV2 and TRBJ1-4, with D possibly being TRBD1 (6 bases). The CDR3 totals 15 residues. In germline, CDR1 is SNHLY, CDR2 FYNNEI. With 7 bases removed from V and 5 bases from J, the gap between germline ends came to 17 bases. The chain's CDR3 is CASKKTRTENEKLFF. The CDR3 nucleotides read TGTGCCAGCAAGAAGACCAGGACAGAAAATGAAAAACTGTTTTTT.

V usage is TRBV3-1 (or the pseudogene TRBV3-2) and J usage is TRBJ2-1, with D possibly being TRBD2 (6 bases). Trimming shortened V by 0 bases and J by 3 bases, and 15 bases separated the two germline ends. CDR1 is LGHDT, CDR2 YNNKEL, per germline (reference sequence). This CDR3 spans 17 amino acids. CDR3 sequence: CASSQDWRGVVYNEQFF. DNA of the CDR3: TGTGCCAGCAGCCAAGATTGGCGGGGAGTCGTCTACAATGAGCAGTTCTTC.

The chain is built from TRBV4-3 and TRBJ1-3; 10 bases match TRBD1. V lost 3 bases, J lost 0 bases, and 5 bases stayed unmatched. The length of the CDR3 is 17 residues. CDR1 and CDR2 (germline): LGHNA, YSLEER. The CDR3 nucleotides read TGCGCCAGCAGCCAGCAGACAGGGGGCGACTCTGGAAACACCATATATTTT. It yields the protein CASSQQTGGDSGNTIYF.

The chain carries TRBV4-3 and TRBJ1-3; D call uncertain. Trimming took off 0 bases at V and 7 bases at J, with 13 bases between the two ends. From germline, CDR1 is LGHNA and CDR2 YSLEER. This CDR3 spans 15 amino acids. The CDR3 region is CASSQDLQTGNTIYF. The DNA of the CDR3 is TGCGCCAGCAGCCAAGATCTGCAGACCGGGAACACCATATATTTT.

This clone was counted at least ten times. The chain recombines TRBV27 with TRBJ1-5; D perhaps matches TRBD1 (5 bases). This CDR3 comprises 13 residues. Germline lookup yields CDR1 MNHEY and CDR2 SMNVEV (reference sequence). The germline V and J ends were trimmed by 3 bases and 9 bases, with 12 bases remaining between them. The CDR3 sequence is CASSLGQARPQHF. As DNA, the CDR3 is TGTGCCAGCAGTTTGGGGCAGGCACGGCCCCAGCATTTT.

CDR3 nucleotide sequence: TGTGCCAGCAGCTTGGCCTACCTCGGACAGCAAGAGACCCAGTACTTC. Encoded protein: CASSLAYLGQQETQYF. This sequence joins TRBV5-6 and TRBJ2-5, with D perhaps TRBD1 (6 bases). The CDR3 is 16 residues long. Trimming stripped 0 bases from V and 2 bases from J, with 14 bases between. Germline CDR1 SGHDT, CDR2 YYEEEE.

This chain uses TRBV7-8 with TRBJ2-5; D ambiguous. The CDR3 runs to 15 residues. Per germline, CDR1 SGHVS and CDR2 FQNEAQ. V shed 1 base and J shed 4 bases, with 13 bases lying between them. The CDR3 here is CASSLDSGAVETQYF. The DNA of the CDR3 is TGTGCCAGCAGCTTAGATTCTGGTGCGGTAGAGACCCAGTACTTC.

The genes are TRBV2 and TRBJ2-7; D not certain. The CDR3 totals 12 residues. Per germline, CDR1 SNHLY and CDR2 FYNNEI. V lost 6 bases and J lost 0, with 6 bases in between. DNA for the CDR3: TGTGCCAGCAGCCGTAACTCCTACGAGCAGTACTTC. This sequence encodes CASSRNSYEQYF.

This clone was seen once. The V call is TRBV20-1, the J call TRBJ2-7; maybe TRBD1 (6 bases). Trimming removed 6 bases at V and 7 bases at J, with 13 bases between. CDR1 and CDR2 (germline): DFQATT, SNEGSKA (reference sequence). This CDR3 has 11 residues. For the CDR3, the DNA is TGCAGTGCCGCACCACAGGGAGAGCAGTACTTC. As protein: CSAAPQGEQYF.